The 26 T cell receptor beta chains reported below all come from one sample, sequenced in a study of shared clonotypes between healthy human individuals. Only in-frame clones appear in the TCRdb table, and some are missing; sequencing was by immunoSEQ multiplex PCR. Here the sample spans around 1.9 million clones, 85% to 95% being singletons. The naive CD8 subset, CD45RO-negative cells positively selected for CCR7, excluded terminally differentiated effector memory CD45RA+ cells. The specimen was naive CD8+ T cells from PBMCs. The receptors were gathered from a man younger than 30 in good health. Some clones in this sample may be carry-over from other donors' samples.

This clone was picked up one time. This chain links TRBV25-1 with TRBJ2-7; D may be TRBD2 (5 bases). Germline CDR1 MGHDK, CDR2 SYGVNS. V was clipped by 6 bases and J by 0 bases, with 9 bases between them. The CDR3 extends over 13 amino acids. Here the CDR3 reads CASRQRSSYEQYF. CDR3 in DNA: TGTGCCAGCAGGCAGCGGAGCTCCTACGAGCAGTACTTC.

Regarding this clone: Distinct nucleotide sequences in the sample also encode this CDR3. The genes are TRBV7-2 and TRBJ2-7, with D possibly matching TRBD1 (6 bases). The CDR3 runs to 13 residues. Germline loops: CDR1 SGHTA, CDR2 FQGNSA. The germline V and J ends were trimmed by 4 bases and 3 bases, with 10 bases remaining between them. CDR3 DNA: TGTGCCAGCAGCTCAGGGGTGGGCTACGAGCAGTACTTC. Its protein product is CASSSGVGYEQYF. Variable domain in full (rest from reference TRBV7-2 and TRBJ2-7): GAGVSQSPSNKVTEKGKDVELRCDPISGHTALYWYRQSLGQGLEFLIYFQGNSAPDKSGLPSDRFSAERTGGSVSTLTIQRTQQEDSAVYLCASSSGVGYEQYFGPGTRLTVT.

The chain recombines TRBV7-9 with TRBJ1-1; D is perhaps TRBD1 (5 bases). CDR3 length: 16 residues. Trimming shortened V by 3 bases and J by 0 bases, and 14 bases separated the two germline ends. Per germline, CDR1 SEHNR and CDR2 FQNEAQ (reference sequence). The CDR3 nucleotides read TGTGCCAGCAGCTTTTTCCAGGGATTCCTGAACACTGAAGCTTTCTTT. Its translation: CASSFFQGFLNTEAFF.

About this clone itself: Within the sample, other DNA sequences also encode this same CDR3. The rearrangement links TRBV28 to TRBJ1-5; D not resolved. Deletions cut 5 bases from V and 2 bases from J, with 7 bases between. Looked up from germline, CDR1 is MDHEN and CDR2 is SYDVKM. This CDR3 spans 13 amino acids. In DNA, the CDR3 is TGTGCCAGCAGTGCCGTAGGCAATCAGCCCCAGCATTTT. It encodes CASSAVGNQPQHF.

This chain connects TRBV6-5 to TRBJ1-2, with D unresolved. The length of the CDR3 is 14 residues. CDR1 is MNHEY and CDR2 is SVGAGI in the germline V gene. Trimming removed 3 bases at V and 5 bases at J, with 13 bases between. The CDR3 here is CASSYRSGMYGYTF. CDR3 in DNA: TGTGCCAGCAGTTATCGATCAGGAATGTATGGCTACACCTTC.

CDR3 protein: CASSLAWGPGGETQYF. CDR3 nucleotide sequence: TGTGCCAGCAGCTTAGCCTGGGGGCCGGGTGGGGAGACCCAGTACTTC. The chain combines TRBV7-9 with TRBJ2-5; perhaps TRBD1 as D (6 bases). CDR1 is SEHNR, CDR2 FQNEAQ, per germline (reference sequence). The CDR3 totals 16 residues. V was clipped by 0 bases and J by 5 bases, with 16 bases between them.

CDR3 amino acids: CSAQTGVRGYTF. In DNA, the CDR3 is TGCAGCGCCCAAACAGGGGTTCGTGGCTACACCTTC. This chain uses TRBV29-1 with TRBJ1-2; 7 nucleotides align to TRBD1. The CDR3 runs 12 residues. V was clipped by 7 bases and J by 7 bases; unmatched bases: 9. The germline V gene encodes CDR1 SQVTM and CDR2 ANQGSEA.

The chain carries TRBV13 and TRBJ2-1, with a tentative D call TRBD2 (6 bases). The V end was cut by 3 bases, the J end by 6 bases, with 15 bases between. Germline V gene data show CDR1 as PRHDT and CDR2 as FYEKMQ (reference sequence). CDR3 length equals 15 residues. CDR3 in amino acids: CASSLRLDASNEQFF. The CDR3 nucleotides are TGTGCCAGCAGCTTGAGACTAGACGCCTCCAATGAGCAGTTCTTC.

The rearrangement links TRBV2 to TRBJ2-7; D perhaps matches TRBD1 (5 bases). The germline V and J ends were trimmed by 1 base and 2 bases, with 6 bases remaining between them. In germline, CDR1 is SNHLY, CDR2 FYNNEI. The CDR3 is 13 amino acids. This CDR3 reads CASSEEGTYEQYF. The CDR3 DNA sequence: TGTGCCAGCAGTGAAGAGGGGACCTACGAGCAGTACTTC. Using reference TRBV2 and TRBJ2-7 for the parts outside the CDR3, the full variable domain is EPEVTQTPSHQVTQMGQEVILRCVPISNHLYFYWYRQILGQKVEFLVSFYNNEISEKSEIFDDQFSVERPDGSNFTLKIRSTKLEDSAMYFCASSEEGTYEQYFGPGTRLTVT.

CDR3 nucleotides: TGTGCCAGCAGTGAATGGGGCGACAGGGTGGTTGGTCAGCCCCAGCATTTT. Amino acids: CASSEWGDRVVGQPQHF. This chain links TRBV6-1 with TRBJ1-5; 7 bases are shared with TRBD1. Germline loops: CDR1 MNHNS, CDR2 SASEGT. The V and J ends lost 2 bases and 6 bases, in that order; junction bases with no gene match: 13. CDR3 length: 17 residues.

This sequence joins TRBV5-4 and TRBJ1-3; TRBD1 might be the D (6 bases). The CDR3 runs 14 residues. Germline CDR1 SGHNT, CDR2 YYREEE (reference sequence). The ends were cut back, 1 base at V and 8 bases at J, with 13 bases in the middle. CDR3 loop: CASSLMGGADTIYF. Here the CDR3 DNA reads TGTGCCAGCAGCTTGATGGGGGGCGCGGACACCATATATTTT.

V and J are TRBV7-9 and TRBJ1-2; 10 nucleotides line up with TRBD1. From germline, CDR1 is SEHNR and CDR2 FQNEAQ (reference sequence). The CDR3 length is 15 residues. V was pared by 5 bases and J by 8 bases, with 11 bases of the junction left unmatched. CDR3 protein: CASSPWGQGLYGYTF. CDR3 DNA sequence: TGTGCCAGCAGCCCCTGGGGACAGGGGCTTTACGGCTACACCTTC.

The J gene is TRBJ2-1, the V gene TRBV9; 10 positions agree with TRBD2. The CDR3 runs 15 residues. CDR1 and CDR2 (germline): SGDLS, YYNGEE. J lost 9 bases, V lost 3 bases, and 9 bases had no gene match. The CDR3 DNA reads TGTGCCAGCAGCGGAGGGGCTAGCGGGAGTATTGAGCAGTTCTTC. This encodes CASSGGASGSIEQFF. The complete variable domain, with remaining parts taken from reference TRBV9 and TRBJ2-1, reads DSGVTQTPKHLITATGQRVTLRCSPRSGDLSVYWYQQSLDQGLQFLIQYYNGEERAKGNILERFSAQQFPDLHSELNLSSLELGDSALYFCASSGGASGSIEQFFGPGTRLTVL.

The CDR3 loop is CASSRTDSLDGGVTQYF. The DNA of the CDR3 is TGTGCCAGCAGCCGGACGGACAGCCTCGACGGCGGGGTTACGCAGTATTTT. This chain links TRBV7-9 with TRBJ2-3; D might be TRBD1 or TRBD2, each matching 6 bases. Per germline, CDR1 SEHNR and CDR2 FQNEAQ (reference sequence). The CDR3 has 17 residues. Trimming pared 5 bases from V and 8 bases from J, leaving 26 bases between. The entire variable domain, with the rest obtained from reference TRBV7-9 and TRBJ2-3, is as follows: DTGVSQNPRHKITKRGQNVTFRCDPISEHNRLYWYRQTLGQGPEFLTYFQNEAQLEKSRLLSDRFSAERPKGSFSTLEIQRTEQGDSAMYLCASSRTDSLDGGVTQYFGPGTRLTVL.

V usage is TRBV27 and J usage is TRBJ2-6, with TRBD1 matching over 8 bases. CDR1 is MNHEY and CDR2 is SMNVEV in the germline V gene (reference sequence). V lost 9 bases and J lost 0; bases outside the gene matches: 10. The CDR3 runs to 17 residues. CDR3 protein: CASNDRGRVSGANVLTF. CDR3 DNA sequence: TGTGCCAGTAACGACAGGGGCCGAGTCTCTGGGGCCAACGTCCTGACTTTC. The full variable domain, rest sourced from reference TRBV27 and TRBJ2-6, is EAQVTQNPRYLITVTGKKLTVTCSQNMNHEYMSWYRQDPGLGLRQIYYSMNVEVTDKGDVPEGYKVSRKEKRNFPLILESPSPNQTSLYFCASNDRGRVSGANVLTFGAGSRLTVL.

This clone occurred once. In the same sample, other DNA sequences code for this CDR3. This chain joins TRBV7-9 and TRBJ2-5, with D maybe TRBD1 (5 bases). The CDR3 extends over 14 amino acids. V lost 5 bases to trimming and J lost 0 bases, with 10 bases between them. The germline V gene encodes CDR1 SEHNR and CDR2 FQNEAQ (reference sequence). CDR3: CASSLRQNQETQYF. CDR3 nucleotides: TGTGCCAGCAGCCTTCGACAGAACCAAGAGACCCAGTACTTC.

The chain is built from TRBV4-1 and TRBJ1-5, with TRBD1 as a possible D gene (5 bases). V was shortened by 4 bases and J by 2 bases, with 9 bases between the two germline ends. The CDR3 sequence is 14 residues long. Germline V gene lookup returns CDR1 MGHRA and CDR2 YSYEKL. The CDR3 loop reads CASSRGSGNQPQHF. CDR3 nucleotides: TGCGCCAGCAGCCGGGGGTCGGGCAATCAGCCCCAGCATTTT.

The rearrangement joins TRBV13 to TRBJ1-1; D gene uncertain. The V and J ends lost 5 bases and 3 bases respectively, with 22 bases between them. Germline lookup yields CDR1 PRHDT and CDR2 FYEKMQ (reference sequence). The CDR3 covers 17 residues. The CDR3 bases are TGTGCCAGCAGCCGTGGGGAGGTGTCCGACGGGGACACTGAAGCTTTCTTT. This codes for CASSRGEVSDGDTEAFF. Combining the CDR3 with reference TRBV13 and TRBJ1-1 gives the whole variable domain AAGVIQSPRHLIKEKRETATLKCYPIPRHDTVYWYQQGPGQDPQFLISFYEKMQSDKGSIPDRFSAQQFSDYHSELNMSSLELGDSALYFCASSRGEVSDGDTEAFFGQGTRLTVV.

This chain uses TRBV15 with TRBJ2-5, with TRBD2 identical over 14 bases. V dropped 8 bases and J dropped 5; count of bases not matched to a gene: 4. Germline V gene sequence: CDR1 LNHNV, CDR2 YYDKDF (reference sequence). The CDR3 runs to 14 residues. The DNA of the CDR3 is TGTGCCACCCTGGGACTAGCGGGAGAGGAGACCCAGTACTTC. It encodes CATLGLAGEETQYF.

The rearrangement joins TRBV7-2 to TRBJ2-7; D is perhaps TRBD2 (6 bases). Germline lookup yields CDR1 SGHTA and CDR2 FQGNSA. The CDR3 has 14 amino acids. Trimming shortened V by 4 bases and J by 3 bases, and 13 bases separated the two germline ends. The CDR3 loop is CASSSDRGGYEQYF. CDR3 DNA sequence: TGTGCCAGCAGCTCCGATCGGGGAGGCTACGAGCAGTACTTC.

This clone was observed a single time. J is TRBJ1-2 and V is TRBV27, with TRBD1 identical over 7 bases. The CDR3 is made up of 15 amino acids. Germline V gene sequence: CDR1 MNHEY, CDR2 SMNVEV (reference sequence). V shed 2 bases, J shed 3 bases, and the junction held 6 bases outside the gene matches. The chain's CDR3 is CASSLLGQADYGYTF. CDR3 bases: TGTGCCAGCAGTTTACTAGGACAGGCCGACTATGGCTACACCTTC.

J is TRBJ2-5 and V is TRBV4-3; D unresolved. Germline CDR1 is LGHNA and CDR2 is YSLEER. The CDR3 length is 15 residues. Trimming took off 0 bases at V and 2 bases at J, with 10 bases between the two ends. CDR3 loop: CASSQDLTLQETQYF. Written as DNA, the CDR3 is TGCGCCAGCAGCCAAGATTTAACACTACAAGAGACCCAGTACTTC.

The J gene is TRBJ2-7, the V gene TRBV6-1, with a possible D match to TRBD2 (5 bases). The V gene lost 5 bases and the J gene lost 4 bases, with 15 bases spanning the gap. This CDR3 is 14 amino acids long. Per the germline V gene, CDR1 is MNHNS and CDR2 is SASEGT. CDR3 DNA sequence: TGTGCCAGCAGTACTCTGGGGAGTTGGTACGAGCAGTACTTC. Translated: CASSTLGSWYEQYF.

This clone is a singleton in its sample. This chain uses TRBV11-2 with TRBJ2-1, with 8 bases identical to TRBD2. This CDR3 has 18 amino acids. The germline CDR1 and CDR2 sequences are SGHAT and FQNNGV. Trimming cost V 2 bases and J 0 bases; bases outside gene matches: 9. CDR3 in amino acids: CASSLPGLAASSYNEQFF. DNA of the CDR3: TGTGCCAGCAGCTTACCTGGACTAGCTGCCAGCTCCTACAATGAGCAGTTCTTC.

The rearrangement links TRBV7-9 to TRBJ1-2; D unresolved. The CDR3 loop spans 12 amino acids. V was trimmed by 3 bases and J by 10 bases, leaving 12 bases between them. Looked up from germline, CDR1 is SEHNR and CDR2 is FQNEAQ (reference sequence). Here the CDR3 reads CASSFDPHTYTF. For the CDR3, the DNA is TGTGCCAGCAGCTTTGATCCCCATACCTACACCTTC.

The V and J genes are TRBV28 and TRBJ2-1; D is undetermined. The V end was cut by 7 bases, the J end by 0 bases, with 16 bases between. Germline V CDR1 and CDR2: MDHEN, SYDVKM. This CDR3 has 16 residues. CDR3 sequence reads: CASTFRPSSSYNEQFF. The CDR3 region has the DNA TGTGCCAGCACCTTTCGACCGTCGAGCTCCTACAATGAGCAGTTCTTC.